The clone carrying this T cell receptor beta chain was detected many times. Its antigen is not known. 5'RACE template switching generated TCR cDNA, adding a universal primer site and UMIs. TCRdb re-analysed the 5' RACE reads in MiXCR, keeping a single row per CDR3 protein. The data show some 390,000 distinct CDR3 sequences, with under 7.5% seen just once and about 15% held by the top ten. The data were obtained in a study of T cells after yellow fever vaccination. Overall study context: When fractions had low cell numbers, they were prepared with SMART-Seq v4 Ultra Low Input. Study-level findings and limits: Overall, a small share of clonotypes was seen in both CD4 and CD8 compartments.

Per germline, CDR1 LGHNA and CDR2 YNFKEQ. The CDR3 spans 15 residues. V shed 4 bases and J 2 bases; nucleotides not matched to a gene: 3. The sequencing used PBMCs, collected 5 days after the yellow fever booster vaccination. The chain joins TRBV4-2 to TRBJ2-3; 10 nucleotides match TRBD2. The TCR sequence derives from a man in his thirties or forties who received the YFV17D yellow fever vaccine. The DNA for the CDR3 is TGTGCCAGCAGCCCCGGACTAGCGGACACAGATACGCAGTATTTT. Its translation is CASSPGLADTDTQYF.